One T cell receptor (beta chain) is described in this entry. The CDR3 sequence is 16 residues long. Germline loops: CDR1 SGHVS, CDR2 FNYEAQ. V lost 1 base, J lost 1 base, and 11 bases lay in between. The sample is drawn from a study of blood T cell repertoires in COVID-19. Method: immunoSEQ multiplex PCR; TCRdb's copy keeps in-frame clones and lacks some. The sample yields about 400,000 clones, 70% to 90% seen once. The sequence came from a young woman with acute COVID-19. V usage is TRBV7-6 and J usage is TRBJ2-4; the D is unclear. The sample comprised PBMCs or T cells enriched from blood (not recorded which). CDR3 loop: CASSLEVASAKNIQYF. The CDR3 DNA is TGTGCCAGCAGCTTAGAGGTAGCCTCGGCCAAAAACATTCAGTACTTC.